The 14 T cell receptor beta chains presented below share a single source sample, sequenced in a study of T cell repertoires in cytomegalovirus infection. From the reads, TCRdb called clonotypes with MiXCR, one entry per CDR3 protein. The sample yields around 740,000 distinct CDR3 sequences, less than 40% seen once. Sequenced sample: PBMCs. All receptors come from a human donor in good health (CMV status not recorded). Some clones in this sample may be carry-over from other donors' samples.

The chain links TRBV29-1 to TRBJ1-2; 9 positions agree with TRBD1. The CDR3 has 16 amino acids. Germline CDR1 SQVTM, CDR2 ANQGSEA. The junction had 18 bases not matched to a gene; V was cut back by 6 bases and J by 7 bases. CDR3 nucleotides: TGCAGCGTGGATACCGGGACAGGGAAGGTTCCCGGTGGCTACACCTTC. Its translation is CSVDTGTGKVPGGYTF.

Many counts were recorded for this clonotype. The V and J genes are TRBV6-1 and TRBJ2-5; D not certain. V lost 4 bases and J 1 base, leaving 7 bases between the germline ends. The CDR3 is 13 residues long. Germline lookup yields CDR1 MNHNS and CDR2 SASEGT. The CDR3 DNA is TGTGCCAGCAGTGCCCAGGTCCAAGAGACCCAGTACTTC. It specifies CASSAQVQETQYF.

This clonotype was seen repeatedly, ten times or more. The chain combines TRBV6-5 with TRBJ1-1; tentatively, D is TRBD1 (6 bases). In germline, CDR1 is MNHEY, CDR2 SVGAGI. V dropped 0 bases and J dropped 3 bases, with 11 bases sitting between them. The CDR3 is 15 residues long. The CDR3 coding sequence is TGTGCCAGCAGTTACTCGACGAACAGGGACACTGAAGCTTTCTTT. This codes for CASSYSTNRDTEAFF.

On this clonotype itself: Being one base from a much bigger clone, this may be a read error. The V gene is TRBV12-3 or TRBV12-4, the J gene TRBJ2-1; 10 positions match TRBD2. This CDR3 spans 15 amino acids. CDR3 sequence: CASSHLAGDPYEQLF. CDR3 DNA sequence: TGTGCCAGCAGCCACCTAGCGGGAGACCCCTATGAGCAGTTATTC.

The V gene is TRBV28, the J gene TRBJ2-4; D remains unclear. CDR1 is MDHEN and CDR2 is SYDVKM in the germline V gene. The CDR3 extends over 15 amino acids. The V end was cut by 9 bases, the J end by 2 bases, with 17 bases between. DNA of the CDR3: TGTGCCAGTAGAAGGCTACGGCAGACCAAAAACATTCAGTACTTC. Protein sequence: CASRRLRQTKNIQYF.

V gene TRBV12-3 or TRBV12-4 combines with J gene TRBJ2-1; either TRBD1 or TRBD2 may supply D (5 bases each). V was pared by 6 bases and J by 6 bases, with 18 bases between. The CDR3 totals 15 residues. CDR3 DNA: TGTGCCAGCAGCCGTCGACAGCGGACGAGCAATGAGCAGTTCTTC. Translating gives CASSRRQRTSNEQFF.

The chain carries TRBV6-5 and TRBJ1-2, with D unresolved. V lost 6 bases and J lost 8, with 13 bases in between. The germline gives CDR1 MNHEY, CDR2 SVGAGI. This CDR3 is 12 amino acids long. The CDR3 loop is CASRRTPEGYTF. DNA for the CDR3: TGTGCCAGCAGGAGGACGCCGGAGGGCTACACCTTC.

The rearrangement joins TRBV5-1 to TRBJ2-7, with 8 bases aligning to TRBD1. The CDR3 length is 15 residues. V gave up 3 bases and J gave up 0 bases; unmatched junction bases: 5. Germline CDR1 is SGHRS and CDR2 is YFSETQ. The chain's CDR3 is CASSSGQGDSYEQYF. DNA for the CDR3: TGCGCCAGCAGCTCAGGACAGGGTGACTCCTACGAGCAGTACTTC.

A word on this clonotype: The germline gene is not matched at one end of the junction; a read error may be the cause. This chain uses TRBV28 with TRBJ1-5; a possible D gene is TRBD1 (5 bases). Germline CDR1 reads MDHEN; CDR2 reads SYDVKM. The CDR3 extends over 15 amino acids. The CDR3 region is CYSTQGDAVNQPHHF. CDR3 in DNA: TGTTACAGCACCCAGGGAGACGCCGTCAATCAGCCCCATCATTTT. Complete variable domain (other parts from reference TRBV28 and TRBJ1-5): DVKVTQSSRYLVKRTGEKVFLECVQDMDHENMFWYRQDPGLGLRLIYFSYDVKMKEKGDIPEGYSVSREKKERFSLILESASTNQTSMYLCYSTQGDAVNQPHHFGDGTRLSIL.

This clonotype showed up just a few times. The V gene is TRBV7-2, the J gene TRBJ1-1, with D tentatively TRBD1 (5 bases). The CDR3 consists of 11 residues. Germline V CDR1 and CDR2: SGHTA, FQGNSA. Trimming removed 1 base at V and 11 bases at J, with 8 bases between. The CDR3 protein is CASSLEGLAFF. DNA for the CDR3: TGTGCCAGCAGCTTAGAGGGGTTGGCTTTCTTT.

In this sample, this clonotype turned up a few times. In DNA form, the CDR3 reads TGCGCCAGCAGCCAAGAGGATATGCCGGGACAGTGGTTTCGGGGGGTCCGTCAGCCCCAGCATTTT. It codes for CASSQEDMPGQWFRGVRQPQHF. This chain links TRBV4-1 with TRBJ1-5, with 7 bases matching TRBD1. The germline V gene encodes CDR1 MGHRA and CDR2 YSYEKL. V shed 0 bases and J 6 bases; nucleotides not matched to a gene: 26. The CDR3 sequence is 22 residues long.

This clonotype was seen ten or more times. This chain joins TRBV7-2 and TRBJ1-4, with D perhaps matching TRBD1 (5 bases). This CDR3 contains 15 residues. The V gene lost 5 bases and the J gene lost 7 bases, with 17 bases spanning the gap. Germline CDR1 and CDR2: SGHTA and FQGNSA. As DNA, the CDR3 is TGTGCCAGCAGCACCGGACGGGGCCTGGGTGAAAAACTGTTTTTT. Protein product: CASSTGRGLGEKLFF.

As concerns this clonotype: A much bigger clone sits one base away, suggesting this may be a read error. This chain links TRBV7-2 with TRBJ1-2; possible D gene TRBD1, 6 bases. The CDR3 runs 15 residues. V was shortened by 7 bases and J by 0 bases, with 15 bases between the two germline ends. Germline CDR1 reads SGHTA; CDR2 reads FQGNSA. The CDR3 DNA reads TGTGCCAGCATCCATCCCGGGACATCTAACTATGGCTACACCTTC. This sequence encodes CASIHPGTSNYGYTF.

V gene TRBV7-9 combines with J gene TRBJ2-1, with TRBD1 identical over 9 bases. The CDR3 contains 17 residues. The V and J ends lost 2 bases and 8 bases, in that order; junction bases with no gene match: 13. Germline-derived CDR1 and CDR2 are SEHNR and FQNEAQ (reference sequence). The CDR3 coding sequence is TGTGCCAGCAGCTTATACGGTGCGGGACAGGGTGTCCATGAGCAGTTCTTC. As protein: CASSLYGAGQGVHEQFF.